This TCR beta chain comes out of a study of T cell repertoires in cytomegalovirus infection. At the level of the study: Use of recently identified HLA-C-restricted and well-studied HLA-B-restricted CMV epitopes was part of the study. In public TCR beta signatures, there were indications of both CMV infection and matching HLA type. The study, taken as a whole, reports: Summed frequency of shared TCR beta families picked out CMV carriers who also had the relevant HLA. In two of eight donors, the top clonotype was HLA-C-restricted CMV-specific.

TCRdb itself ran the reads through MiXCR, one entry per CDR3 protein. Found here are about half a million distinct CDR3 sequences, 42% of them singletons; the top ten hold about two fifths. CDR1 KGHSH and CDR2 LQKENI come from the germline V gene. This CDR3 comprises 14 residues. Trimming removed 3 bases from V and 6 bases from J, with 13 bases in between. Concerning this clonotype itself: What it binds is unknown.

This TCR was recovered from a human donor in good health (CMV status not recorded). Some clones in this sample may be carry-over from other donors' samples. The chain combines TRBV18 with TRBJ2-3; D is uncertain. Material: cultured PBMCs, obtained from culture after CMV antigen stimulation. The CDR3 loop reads CASSPLGQPDTQYF. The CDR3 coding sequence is TGTGCCAGCTCACCTCTGGGTCAGCCTGATACGCAGTATTTT.